The present T cell receptor beta chain was sequenced within a study of cytomegalovirus exposure and HLA in healthy donors. Findings and caveats of the study: CMV antigen specificity was confirmed in vitro for three CMV-associated chains.

Germline CDR1 reads SQVTM; CDR2 reads ANQGSEA. The CDR3 is made up of 12 amino acids. V dropped 4 bases and J dropped 4 bases, with 10 bases sitting between them. Vbeta (60) and Jbeta (13) primers were used in the PCR. The table came from immunoSEQ multiplex PCR; TCRdb's copy has only in-frame clones and leaves some out. This repertoire shows about 220,000 clones, roughly 80% found once; its top ten account for 4.5% to 7%. Concerning this clone itself: Its antigen remains unidentified.

The chain carries TRBV29-1 and TRBJ1-1, with a possible D match to TRBD1 (5 bases). The sequence derives from a man aged 35 to 55 in good health and CMV-seropositive. The sequenced material came from PBMCs. In DNA form, the CDR3 reads TGCAGCGTTGCCAGGGAGGGCACTGAAGCTTTCTTT. It yields the protein CSVAREGTEAFF.